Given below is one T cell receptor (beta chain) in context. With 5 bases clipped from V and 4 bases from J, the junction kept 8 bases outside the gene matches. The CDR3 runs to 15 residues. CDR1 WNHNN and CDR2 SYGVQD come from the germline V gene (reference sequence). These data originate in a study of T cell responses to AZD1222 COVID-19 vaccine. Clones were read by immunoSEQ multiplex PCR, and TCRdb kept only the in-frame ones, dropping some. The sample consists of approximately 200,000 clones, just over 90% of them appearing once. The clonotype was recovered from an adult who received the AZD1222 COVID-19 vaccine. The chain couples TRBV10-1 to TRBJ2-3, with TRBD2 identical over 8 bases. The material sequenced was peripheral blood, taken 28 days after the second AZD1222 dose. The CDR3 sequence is CASSNGRARADTQYF. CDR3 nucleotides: TGCGCCAGCAGTAACGGGAGGGCCAGGGCAGATACGCAGTATTTT.